What follows are 30 T cell receptor beta chains derived from one specimen sequenced in a study of blood T cells in healthy people across ages. Next came a second PCR, run for about 6 to 11 cycles, which used a sample-barcoded 5' primer along with a J-beta primer mix. Each CDR3 protein gets one entry after TCRdb re-called the 5' RACE reads with MiXCR. The sample contains approximately 780,000 distinct CDR3 sequences, 25% to 30% of which appear only once. These records were also assigned to another study, of T cells of mothers and their children.

Sequenced material: blood. Receptors were obtained from a boy aged 10-17 years in good health.

Only a few counts were recorded for this clonotype. J is TRBJ1-6 and V is TRBV28; D call uncertain. Germline CDR1 and CDR2: MDHEN and SYDVKM. This CDR3 has 15 residues. Trimming left V 10 bases short and J 6 bases short, with 19 bases between. For the CDR3, the DNA is TGTGCCACCCAGCCCCCTCGGCGTACTAATTCACCCCTCCACTTT. It is translated as CATQPPRRTNSPLHF.

The V call is TRBV6-6, the J call TRBJ1-2, with TRBD1 identical over 7 bases. The CDR3 spans 14 residues. The germline V gene encodes CDR1 MNHNY and CDR2 SVGAGI (reference sequence). Trimming cost V 6 bases and J 2 bases; bases outside gene matches: 6. The CDR3 region is CASRPGQTNYGYTF. CDR3 bases: TGTGCCAGCAGACCGGGACAGACCAACTATGGCTACACCTTC.

This clonotype was counted only a few times. The chain recombines TRBV20-1 with TRBJ1-1, with 7 bases aligning to TRBD1. This CDR3 is built from 12 residues. Germline lookup yields CDR1 DFQATT and CDR2 SNEGSKA (reference sequence). Trimming at V came to 1 base and at J to 4 bases, leaving 0 bases not matched to a gene. This CDR3 is CSARAGGTEAFF. CDR3 nucleotide sequence: TGCAGTGCTAGAGCAGGGGGCACTGAAGCTTTCTTT.

This clonotype appeared a few times. The CDR3 region has the DNA TGTGCCACCAATGCCGGAGGGGCGAATTCAAATGAGCAGTTCTTC. It specifies CATNAGGANSNEQFF. This chain links TRBV28 with TRBJ2-1; D may be TRBD2 (6 bases). The length of the CDR3 is 15 residues. The V gene lost 10 bases and the J gene lost 7 bases, with 23 bases spanning the gap. Per germline, CDR1 MDHEN and CDR2 SYDVKM. Based on the CDR3 plus reference TRBV28 and TRBJ2-1, the full variable domain is DVKVTQSSRYLVKRTGEKVFLECVQDMDHENMFWYRQDPGLGLRLIYFSYDVKMKEKGDIPEGYSVSREKKERFSLILESASTNQTSMYLCATNAGGANSNEQFFGPGTRLTVL.

This clonotype was counted only a few times. J is TRBJ2-1 and V is TRBV2, with D maybe TRBD2 (6 bases). The assigned J gene may be wrong: the sequence end matches TRBJ2-7 better. The CDR3 spans 16 residues. The germline CDR1 and CDR2 sequences are SNHLY and FYNNEI. CDR3 nucleotides: TGTGCCAGCAGTGGCGCCCGGGGGAGAAGTTCCTACGAGCAGTACTTC. It encodes CASSGARGRSSYEQYF.

This chain joins TRBV6-1 and TRBJ1-2, with 8 bases fitting TRBD1. Germline V gene lookup returns CDR1 MNHNS and CDR2 SASEGT. J lost 5 bases, V lost 4 bases, and 15 bases had no gene match. The CDR3 contains 17 residues. The CDR3 is CASSAFRGRSLRYGYTF. The CDR3 DNA reads TGTGCCAGCAGTGCCTTCAGGGGGCGCTCACTCCGGTATGGCTACACCTTC.

This clonotype was observed a handful of times. The V call is TRBV9, the J call TRBJ2-2, with D possibly matching TRBD2 (7 bases). Trimming stripped 3 bases from V and 2 bases from J, with 14 bases between. This CDR3 region has 16 residues. CDR1 SGDLS and CDR2 YYNGEE come from the germline V gene. CDR3 coding DNA: TGTGCCAGCAGCGCCCTCGGGGGGCCAAACACCGGGGAGCTGTTTTTT. Translated: CASSALGGPNTGELFF. The variable domain in full, with the rest retrieved from reference TRBV9 and TRBJ2-2, is DSGVTQTPKHLITATGQRVTLRCSPRSGDLSVYWYQQSLDQGLQFLIQYYNGEERAKGNILERFSAQQFPDLHSELNLSSLELGDSALYFCASSALGGPNTGELFFGEGSRLTVL.

CDR3 residues: CASSSLAPSYNEQFF. The CDR3 DNA follows: TGTGCCAGCAGCTCGCTAGCGCCCTCCTACAATGAGCAGTTCTTC. V usage is TRBV3-1 and J usage is TRBJ2-5, with a tentative D call TRBD2 (6 bases). Judging by the DNA end, TRBJ2-1 fits better; the J call may be wrong. CDR1 is LGHDT and CDR2 is YNNKEL in the germline V gene (reference sequence). CDR3 length: 15 residues.

V and J are TRBV5-1 and TRBJ1-1; TRBD1 matches 11 bases. V lost 0 bases to trimming and J lost 5 bases; unmatched junction nucleotides: 3. This CDR3 has 15 amino acids. Germline CDR1 SGHRS, CDR2 YFSETQ. The CDR3, as DNA: TGCGCCAGCAGCTTGGATGGACAGGGGGCAACTGAAGCTTTCTTT. Encoded protein: CASSLDGQGATEAFF.

The chain recombines TRBV20-1 with TRBJ2-5; 9 bases map to TRBD2. Germline CDR1 is DFQATT and CDR2 is SNEGSKA (reference sequence). CDR3 length equals 18 residues. The trim removed 2 bases at V and 5 bases at J, leaving 18 bases unmatched. The DNA for the CDR3 is TGCAGTGCTAGATCGCCTGGACTAGCGAGTCCTACCACCGAGACCCAGTACTTC. Protein product: CSARSPGLASPTTETQYF.

This chain links TRBV24-1 with TRBJ2-5; TRBD1 or TRBD2 may be the D gene (6 bases each). The CDR3 is 13 residues long. Germline lookup yields CDR1 KGHDR and CDR2 SFDVKD. This CDR3 reads CAAGGPQGETQYF. The CDR3 nucleotides read TGTGCGGCCGGAGGGCCACAGGGAGAGACCCAGTACTTC.

This clonotype turned up a few times. This chain uses TRBV28 with TRBJ2-7; D might be TRBD1 (6 bases). The length of the CDR3 is 13 residues. Germline CDR1 and CDR2: MDHEN and SYDVKM. Trimming removed 3 bases at V and 4 bases at J, with 10 bases between. CDR3 DNA: TGTGCCAGCAGTTTCGGCAGGGGATACGAGCAGTACTTC. It yields the protein CASSFGRGYEQYF.

This clonotype was seen more than once but under ten times. This chain uses TRBV12-5 with TRBJ2-3; maybe TRBD1 (5 bases). V lost 0 bases to trimming and J lost 4 bases, with 11 bases between them. The CDR3 has 15 residues. The germline V gene encodes CDR1 LGHNT and CDR2 FRNRAP. Written as DNA, the CDR3 is TGTGCTAGTGGTTTGGTATCGCAGGGCGCAGATACGCAGTATTTT. This translates into CASGLVSQGADTQYF.

The chain has TRBV7-9 and TRBJ1-2; no clear D gene. Germline V lookup: CDR1 SEHNR, CDR2 FQNEAQ (reference sequence). The CDR3 loop spans 14 amino acids. The germline V and J ends were trimmed by 3 bases and 6 bases, with 14 bases remaining between them. Here the CDR3 reads CASSFSPLPDGYTF. The CDR3 DNA is TGTGCCAGCAGCTTTTCACCCCTCCCGGATGGCTACACCTTC.

This clonotype turned up a few times. The chain links TRBV3-1 to TRBJ1-1; D is unclear. Germline CDR1 is LGHDT and CDR2 is YNNKEL (reference sequence). This CDR3 has 14 residues. Trimming left V 0 bases short and J 1 base short, with 6 bases between. The CDR3 region is CASSQEWGNTEAFF. The CDR3 DNA is TGTGCCAGCAGCCAAGAATGGGGGAACACTGAAGCTTTCTTT.

The chain is built from TRBV25-1 and TRBJ2-4; D is uncertain. Trimming removed 10 bases from V and 5 bases from J, with 9 bases in between. This CDR3 has 11 amino acids. Per the germline V gene, CDR1 is MGHDK and CDR2 is SYGVNS. CDR3 sequence: CATGPENIQYF. For the CDR3, the DNA is TGTGCCACCGGTCCCGAAAACATTCAGTACTTC. Filled out from reference TRBV25-1 and TRBJ2-4, the complete variable domain reads EADIYQTPRYLVIGTGKKITLECSQTMGHDKMYWYQQDPGMELHLIHYSYGVNSTEKGDLSSESTVSRIRTEHFPLTLESARPSHTSQYLCATGPENIQYFGAGTRLSVL.

The gene calls are TRBV7-8 and TRBJ2-6; D is unclear. Trimming removed 3 bases from V and 0 bases from J, with 18 bases in between. This CDR3 contains 19 residues. Germline CDR1 and CDR2: SGHVS and FQNEAQ. The CDR3 region is CASSLYSPLFGSGANVLTF. For the CDR3, the DNA is TGTGCCAGCAGCTTGTATTCCCCGTTGTTTGGCTCTGGGGCCAACGTCCTGACTTTC.

The chain employs TRBV12-5 and TRBJ2-5; D could derive from TRBD1 or TRBD2 (5 bases each). The better agreement between TRBJ2-1 and the DNA end casts doubt on the J call. The CDR3 extends over 13 amino acids. Germline CDR1 is LGHNT and CDR2 is FRNRAP. CDR3 protein: CASGFLGVPEQFF. DNA of the CDR3: TGTGCTAGTGGTTTTCTGGGGGTGCCTGAGCAGTTCTTC.

V usage is TRBV5-1 and J usage is TRBJ2-1, with 8 bases matching TRBD1. The J call may be faulty, since TRBJ2-5 better matches the DNA end. This CDR3 spans 14 amino acids. The germline V gene has CDR1 SGHRS and CDR2 YFSETQ. The CDR3 loop reads CASRYAGGVETQYF. The CDR3 DNA sequence: TGCGCCAGCAGATATGCAGGGGGCGTTGAGACCCAGTACTTC.

The chain combines TRBV24-1 with TRBJ2-1; D possibly uses TRBD1 or TRBD2 (6 bases each). The CDR3 contains 13 residues. The germline V gene has CDR1 KGHDR and CDR2 SFDVKD. The V end lost 10 bases, the J end lost 2 bases, and 11 bases lay between the germline ends. In DNA, the CDR3 is TGTGCCACAAGGGGGGCCACCTACAATGAGCAGTTCTTC. The encoded protein is CATRGATYNEQFF.

This clonotype was detected many times. The CDR3 nucleotides are TGTGCCAGCAGTATCCGGGACGGAGCTAACTATGGCTACACCTTC. It codes for CASSIRDGANYGYTF. V usage is TRBV6-5 and J usage is TRBJ1-2; possibly TRBD1 for D (5 bases). V lost 5 bases and J lost 0, with 13 bases in between. Germline lookup yields CDR1 MNHEY and CDR2 SVGAGI. CDR3 size: 15 residues.

The CDR3 region has the DNA TGCGCCAGCAGCTTGGGACAGAATTTGGAGACCCAGTACTTC. It codes for CASSLGQNLETQYF. This sequence joins TRBV5-1 and TRBJ2-5; TRBD1 is a possible D gene (5 bases). Trimming pared 0 bases from V and 5 bases from J, leaving 11 bases between. The CDR3 extends over 14 amino acids. Germline V gene data show CDR1 as SGHRS and CDR2 as YFSETQ.

This clonotype was seen ten or more times. The J gene is TRBJ1-1, the V gene TRBV4-1, with D hard to call. Germline CDR1 reads MGHRA; CDR2 reads YSYEKL. V was trimmed by 4 bases and J by 1 base, leaving 10 bases between them. The CDR3 has 14 amino acids. The CDR3 reads CASSLRTENTEAFF. The CDR3 nucleotides read TGCGCCAGCAGCCTCCGGACGGAGAACACTGAAGCTTTCTTT.

This clonotype was seen a few times. The chain recombines TRBV10-3 with TRBJ1-2; D gene unclear. CDR1 and CDR2 (germline): ENHRY, SYGVKD. The ends were cut back, 2 bases at V and 8 bases at J, with 9 bases in the middle. The CDR3 spans 12 residues. The CDR3 DNA reads as TGTGCCATCAGTGAGCCCCCTGGGGGCTACACCTTC. This gives the protein CAISEPPGGYTF.

The chain joins TRBV12-3 or TRBV12-4 to TRBJ1-6; D unresolved. V dropped 1 base and J dropped 7 bases, with 8 bases sitting between them. The CDR3 length is 14 residues. For the CDR3, the DNA is TGTGCCAGCAGTTTAGACAGCGAGAATTCACCCCTCCACTTT. This codes for CASSLDSENSPLHF.

The chain's CDR3 is CASSVGLSNQPQHF. For the CDR3, the DNA is TGTGCCAGCAGCGTAGGTTTAAGCAATCAGCCCCAGCATTTT. The V gene is TRBV9, the J gene TRBJ1-5, with no clear D. The V gene lost 0 bases and the J gene lost 1 base, with 5 bases spanning the gap. Germline V gene sequence: CDR1 SGDLS, CDR2 YYNGEE. The CDR3 is 14 residues long.

This clonotype came up a few times. V and J are TRBV28 and TRBJ2-5; 9 positions match TRBD2. Germline trimming cut 8 bases from V and 3 bases from J; bases unmatched to any gene: 10. The CDR3 covers 15 residues. In germline, CDR1 is MDHEN, CDR2 SYDVKM. CDR3 sequence reads: CASRDYGGGEETQYF. CDR3 nucleotide sequence: TGTGCCAGCCGTGATTACGGCGGGGGGGAAGAGACCCAGTACTTC.

This clonotype was picked up a small number of times. This chain uses TRBV7-2 with TRBJ2-7, with 7 positions matching TRBD1. This CDR3 has 13 residues. Trimming removed 5 bases from V and 5 bases from J; junction bases left unmatched: 6. Germline CDR1 reads SGHTA; CDR2 reads FQGNSA. The DNA for the CDR3 is TGTGCCAGCAGCCTCGACAGGGCGGACGAGCAGTACTTC. This encodes CASSLDRADEQYF.

This clonotype was counted only a few times. CDR3 residues: CAWKTAGREDTQYF. CDR3 nucleotides: TGTGCCTGGAAGACCGCCGGTCGGGAAGATACGCAGTATTTT. The chain joins TRBV30 to TRBJ2-3; maybe TRBD2 (5 bases). Germline loops: CDR1 GTSNPN, CDR2 SVGIG (reference sequence). This CDR3 spans 14 amino acids. Trimming left V 4 bases short and J 5 bases short, with 16 bases between.

The chain employs TRBV5-5 and TRBJ2-3; D gene unclear. Germline V gene lookup returns CDR1 SGHKS and CDR2 YYEKEE (reference sequence). The V gene lost 1 base and the J gene lost 0 bases, with 6 bases spanning the gap. The CDR3 contains 14 residues. Here the CDR3 DNA reads TGTGCCAGCAGCTTGATGCCTAGCACAGATACGCAGTATTTT. Amino acids: CASSLMPSTDTQYF.